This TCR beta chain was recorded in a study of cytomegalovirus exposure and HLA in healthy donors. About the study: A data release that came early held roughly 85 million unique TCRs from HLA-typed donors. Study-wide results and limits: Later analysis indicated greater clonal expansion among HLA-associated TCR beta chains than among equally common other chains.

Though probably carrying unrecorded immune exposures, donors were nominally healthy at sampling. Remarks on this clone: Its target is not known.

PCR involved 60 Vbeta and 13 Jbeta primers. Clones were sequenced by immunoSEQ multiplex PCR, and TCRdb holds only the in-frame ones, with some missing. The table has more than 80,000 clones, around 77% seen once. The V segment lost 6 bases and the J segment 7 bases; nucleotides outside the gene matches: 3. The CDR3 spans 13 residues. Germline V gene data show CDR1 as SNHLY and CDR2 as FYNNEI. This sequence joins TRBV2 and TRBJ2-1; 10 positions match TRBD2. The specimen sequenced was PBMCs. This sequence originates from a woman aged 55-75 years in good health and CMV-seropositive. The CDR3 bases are TGTGCCAGCAGGGGACTAGCGACAAATGAGCAGTTCTTC. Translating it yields CASRGLATNEQFF.